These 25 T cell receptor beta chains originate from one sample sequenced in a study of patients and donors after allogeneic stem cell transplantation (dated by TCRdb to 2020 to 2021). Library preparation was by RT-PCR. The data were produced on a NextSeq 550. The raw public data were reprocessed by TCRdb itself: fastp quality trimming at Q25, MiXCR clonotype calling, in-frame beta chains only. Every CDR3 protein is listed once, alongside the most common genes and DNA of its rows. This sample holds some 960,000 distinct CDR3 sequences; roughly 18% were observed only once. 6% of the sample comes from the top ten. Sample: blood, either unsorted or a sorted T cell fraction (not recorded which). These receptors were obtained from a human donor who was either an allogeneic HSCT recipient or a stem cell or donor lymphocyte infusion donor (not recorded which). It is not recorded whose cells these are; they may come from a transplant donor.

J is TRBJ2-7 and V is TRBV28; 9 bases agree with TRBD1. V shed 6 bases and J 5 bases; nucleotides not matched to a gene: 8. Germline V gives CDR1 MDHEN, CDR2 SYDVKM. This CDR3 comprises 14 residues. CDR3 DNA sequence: TGTGCCAGCAGGTATCCGGGACAGGGTCACGAGCAGTACTTC. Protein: CASRYPGQGHEQYF.

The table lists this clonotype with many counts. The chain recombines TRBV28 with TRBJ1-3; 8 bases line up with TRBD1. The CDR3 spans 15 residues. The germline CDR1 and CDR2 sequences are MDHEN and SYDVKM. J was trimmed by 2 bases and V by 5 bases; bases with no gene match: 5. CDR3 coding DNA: TGTGCCAGCAGTCCGGGGACAGGTGCTGGAAACACCATATATTTT. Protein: CASSPGTGAGNTIYF. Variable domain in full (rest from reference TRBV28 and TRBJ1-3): DVKVTQSSRYLVKRTGEKVFLECVQDMDHENMFWYRQDPGLGLRLIYFSYDVKMKEKGDIPEGYSVSREKKERFSLILESASTNQTSMYLCASSPGTGAGNTIYFGEGSWLTVV.

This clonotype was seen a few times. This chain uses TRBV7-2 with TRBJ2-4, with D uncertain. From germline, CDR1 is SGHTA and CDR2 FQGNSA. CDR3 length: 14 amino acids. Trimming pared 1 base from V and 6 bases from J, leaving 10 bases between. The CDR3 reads CASSLGSRVNIQYF. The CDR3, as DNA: TGTGCCAGCAGCTTAGGGAGTAGGGTAAACATTCAGTACTTC.

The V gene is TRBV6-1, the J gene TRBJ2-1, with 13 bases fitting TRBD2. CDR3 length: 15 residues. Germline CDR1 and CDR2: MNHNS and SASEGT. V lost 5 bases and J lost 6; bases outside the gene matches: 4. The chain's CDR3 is CASSKLAGGTNEQFF. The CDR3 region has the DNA TGTGCCAGCAGTAAACTAGCGGGGGGGACCAATGAGCAGTTCTTC.

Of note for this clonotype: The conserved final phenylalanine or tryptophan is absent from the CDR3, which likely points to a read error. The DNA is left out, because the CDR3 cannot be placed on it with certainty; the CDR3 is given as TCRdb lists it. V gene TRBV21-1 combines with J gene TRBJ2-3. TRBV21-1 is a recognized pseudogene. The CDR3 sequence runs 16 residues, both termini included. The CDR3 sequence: CASSKEAGEATDTQYS.

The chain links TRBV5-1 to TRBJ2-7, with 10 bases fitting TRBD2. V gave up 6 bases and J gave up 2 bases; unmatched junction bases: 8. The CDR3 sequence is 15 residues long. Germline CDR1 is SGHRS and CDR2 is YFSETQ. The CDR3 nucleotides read TGCGCCAGCAAGCTCCTAAGCGGGGGGGCCTACGAGCAGTACTTC. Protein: CASKLLSGGAYEQYF.

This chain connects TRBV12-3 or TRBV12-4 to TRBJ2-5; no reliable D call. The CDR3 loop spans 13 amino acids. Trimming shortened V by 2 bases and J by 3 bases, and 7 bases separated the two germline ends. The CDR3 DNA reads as TGTGCCAGCAGTTTAATGCCGAAAGAGACCCAGTACTTC. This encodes CASSLMPKETQYF.

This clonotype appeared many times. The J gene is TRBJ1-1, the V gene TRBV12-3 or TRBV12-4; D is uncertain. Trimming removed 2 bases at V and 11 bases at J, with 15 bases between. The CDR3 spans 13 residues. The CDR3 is CASSLTASSAAFF. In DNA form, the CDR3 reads TGTGCCAGCAGTTTAACCGCCTCCTCGGCGGCTTTCTTT.

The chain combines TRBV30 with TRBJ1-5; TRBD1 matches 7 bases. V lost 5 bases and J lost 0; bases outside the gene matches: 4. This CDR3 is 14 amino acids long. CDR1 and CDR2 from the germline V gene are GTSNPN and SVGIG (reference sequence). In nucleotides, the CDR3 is TGTGCCTGGGGGGGGACAGATAGCAATCAGCCCCAGCATTTT. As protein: CAWGGTDSNQPQHF. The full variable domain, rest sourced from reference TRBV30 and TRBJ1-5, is SQTIHQWPATLVQPVGSPLSLECTVEGTSNPNLYWYRQAAGRGLQLLFYSVGIGQISSEVPQNLSASRPQDRQFILSSKKLLLSDSGFYLCAWGGTDSNQPQHFGDGTRLSIL.

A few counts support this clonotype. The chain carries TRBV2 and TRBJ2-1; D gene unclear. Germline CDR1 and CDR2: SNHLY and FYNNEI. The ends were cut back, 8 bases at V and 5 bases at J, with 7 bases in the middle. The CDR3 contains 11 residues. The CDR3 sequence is CASGKDNEQFF. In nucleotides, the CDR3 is TGTGCCAGCGGAAAGGACAATGAGCAGTTCTTC.

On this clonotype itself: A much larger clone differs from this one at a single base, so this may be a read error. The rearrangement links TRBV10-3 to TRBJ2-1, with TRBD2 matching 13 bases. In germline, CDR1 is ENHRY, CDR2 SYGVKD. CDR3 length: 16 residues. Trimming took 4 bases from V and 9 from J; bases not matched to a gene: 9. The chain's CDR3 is CAISGETSGGKIEQFF. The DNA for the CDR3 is TGTGCCATCAGTGGTGAGACTAGCGGGGGGAAGATTGAGCAGTTCTTC.

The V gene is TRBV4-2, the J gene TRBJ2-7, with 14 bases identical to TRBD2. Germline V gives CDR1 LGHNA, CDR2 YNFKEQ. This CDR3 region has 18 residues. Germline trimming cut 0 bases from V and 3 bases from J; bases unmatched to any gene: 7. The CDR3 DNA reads TGTGCCAGCAGCCAAGAAGGGTCGGGACTAGCGGGAGTCTACGAGCAGTACTTC. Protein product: CASSQEGSGLAGVYEQYF.

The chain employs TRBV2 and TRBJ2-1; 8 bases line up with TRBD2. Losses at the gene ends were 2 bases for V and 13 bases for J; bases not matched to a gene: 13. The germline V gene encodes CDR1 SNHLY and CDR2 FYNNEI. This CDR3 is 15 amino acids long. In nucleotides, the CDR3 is TGTGCCAGCAGTGAAAAGCCAGCGGGAGTTTCGCGTCAGTTCTTC. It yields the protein CASSEKPAGVSRQFF.

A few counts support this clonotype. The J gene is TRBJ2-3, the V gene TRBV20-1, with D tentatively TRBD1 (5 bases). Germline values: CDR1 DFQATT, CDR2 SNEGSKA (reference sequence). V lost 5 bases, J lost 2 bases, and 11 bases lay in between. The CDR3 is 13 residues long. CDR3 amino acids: CSAQKDNTDTQYF. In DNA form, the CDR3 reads TGCAGTGCTCAGAAGGACAACACAGATACGCAGTATTTT.

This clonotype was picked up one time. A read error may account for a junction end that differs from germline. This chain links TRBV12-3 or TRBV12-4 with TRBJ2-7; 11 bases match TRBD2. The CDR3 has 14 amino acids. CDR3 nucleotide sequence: TGTGCCAGCAATTTAGCGGGAGGGACCTACGAGCAGTACTTC. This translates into CASNLAGGTYEQYF.

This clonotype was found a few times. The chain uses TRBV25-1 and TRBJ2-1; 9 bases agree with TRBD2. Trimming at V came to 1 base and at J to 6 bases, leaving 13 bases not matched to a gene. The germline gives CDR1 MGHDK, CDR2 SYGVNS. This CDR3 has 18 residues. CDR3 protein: CASSEFSNSGGRGNEQFF. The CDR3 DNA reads TGTGCCAGCAGTGAATTCTCCAATAGCGGGGGCCGGGGCAATGAGCAGTTCTTC.

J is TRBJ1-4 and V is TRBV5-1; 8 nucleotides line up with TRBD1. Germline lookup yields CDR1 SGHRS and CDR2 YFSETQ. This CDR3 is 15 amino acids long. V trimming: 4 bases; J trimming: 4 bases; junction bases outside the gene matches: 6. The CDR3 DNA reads TGCGCCAGCAGCCCTGGGGGACAGGTTAATGAAAAACTGTTTTTT. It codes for CASSPGGQVNEKLFF.

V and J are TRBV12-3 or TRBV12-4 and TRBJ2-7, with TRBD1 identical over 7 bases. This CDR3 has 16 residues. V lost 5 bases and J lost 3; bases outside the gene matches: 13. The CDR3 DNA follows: TGTGCCAGCAGTCTGCAAACGGGACAGACCTTCTACGAGCAGTACTTC. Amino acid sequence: CASSLQTGQTFYEQYF.

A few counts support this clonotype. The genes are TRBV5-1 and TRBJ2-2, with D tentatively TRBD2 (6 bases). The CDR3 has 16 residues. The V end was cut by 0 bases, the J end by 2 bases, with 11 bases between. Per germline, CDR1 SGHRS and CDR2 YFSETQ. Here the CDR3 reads CASSLGGTFNTGELFF. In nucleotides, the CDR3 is TGCGCCAGCAGCTTGGGTGGGACTTTCAACACCGGGGAGCTGTTTTTT.

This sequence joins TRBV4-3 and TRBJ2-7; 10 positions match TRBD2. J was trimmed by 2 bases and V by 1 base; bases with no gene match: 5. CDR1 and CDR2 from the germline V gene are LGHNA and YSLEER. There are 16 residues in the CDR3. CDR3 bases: TGCGCCAGCAGCCAAGTGGGAACTAGCGGGGCCTACGAGCAGTACTTC. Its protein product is CASSQVGTSGAYEQYF.

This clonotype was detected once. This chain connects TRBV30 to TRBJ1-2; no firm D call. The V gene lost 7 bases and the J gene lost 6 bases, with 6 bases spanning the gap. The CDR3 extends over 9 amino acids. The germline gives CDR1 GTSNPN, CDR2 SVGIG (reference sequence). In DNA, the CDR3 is TGTGCCTACAGAGATGGCTACACCTTC. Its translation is CAYRDGYTF.

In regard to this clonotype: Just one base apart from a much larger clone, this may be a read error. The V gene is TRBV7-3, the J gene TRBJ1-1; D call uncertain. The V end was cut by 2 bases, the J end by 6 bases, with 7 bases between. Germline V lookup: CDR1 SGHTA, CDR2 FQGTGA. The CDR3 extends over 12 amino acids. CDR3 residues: CASSLDGAEAFF. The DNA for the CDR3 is TGTGCCAGCAGCTTAGACGGGGCTGAAGCTTTCTTT.

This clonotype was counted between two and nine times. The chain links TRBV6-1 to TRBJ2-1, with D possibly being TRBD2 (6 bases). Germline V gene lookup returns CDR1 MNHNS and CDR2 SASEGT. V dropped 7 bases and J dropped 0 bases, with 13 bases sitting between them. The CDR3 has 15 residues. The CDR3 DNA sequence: TGTGCCAGCATCGCCGCGGGGAGCTCCTACAATGAGCAGTTCTTC. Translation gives CASIAAGSSYNEQFF.

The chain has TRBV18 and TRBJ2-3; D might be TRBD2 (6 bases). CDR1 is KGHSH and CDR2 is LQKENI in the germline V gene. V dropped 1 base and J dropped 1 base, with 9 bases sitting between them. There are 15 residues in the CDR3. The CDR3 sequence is CASSPQIAGTDTQYF. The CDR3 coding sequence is TGTGCCAGCTCACCACAAATAGCGGGCACAGATACGCAGTATTTT.

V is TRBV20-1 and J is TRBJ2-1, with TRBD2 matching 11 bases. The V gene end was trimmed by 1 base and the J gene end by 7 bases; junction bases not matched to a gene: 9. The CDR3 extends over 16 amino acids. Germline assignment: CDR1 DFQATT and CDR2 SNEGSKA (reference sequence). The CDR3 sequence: CSARVDSGGAVNEQFF. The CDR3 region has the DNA TGCAGTGCTAGAGTCGATAGCGGGGGGGCCGTTAATGAGCAGTTCTTC.